This T cell receptor beta chain appears in the sequencing data of a study of human T cells and chemical hapten exposure. Time point: patch test 1, 2 weeks after DPC sensitization. Sample treatment: therapeutic diphenylcyclopropenone sensitization with weekly scalp DPC. In this sample, this clonotype turned up a few times. TCRdb itself ran the RACE reads through MiXCR, one entry per CDR3 protein. This table holds approximately 350,000 distinct CDR3 sequences, under 9% found once. The V and J ends lost 3 bases and 1 base respectively, with 7 bases between them. The CDR3 spans 13 residues. Germline V gene data show CDR1 as SEHNR and CDR2 as FQNEAQ (reference sequence).

The chain joins TRBV7-9 to TRBJ2-7, with D possibly TRBD1 on 5 matching bases. The TCR comes from a woman aged 18-30 years with alopecia areata. Some clones in this sample may be carry-over from other donors' samples. Sample: whole blood, taken in connection with sensitization to the hapten diphenylcyclopropenone (DPC). CDR3 in DNA: TGTGCCAGCAGCTTTCAGGGTTCCTACGAGCAGTACTTC. Its protein product is CASSFQGSYEQYF.